The source of this TCR beta chain is a study of blood T cell repertoires in COVID-19. Looking at the study overall: COVID-19 samples, acute and convalescent, were from the United States, Italy and Spain. Sample material is recorded as cDNA or gDNA derived from T cells, B-cell-depleted T cells, or PBMCs.

Authors' data handling: Researchers report that nucleated cell counts were estimated from reference gene primer amplification. Here immunoSEQ multiplex PCR was the method, and the copy in TCRdb shows in-frame clones only, minus some. That table gives V, J and clone size, and the DNA gave D and trimming. The sample carries 77,000 or so clones, 65% to 90% recorded once. Per the germline V gene, CDR1 is SGHAT and CDR2 is FQNNGV. The V and J ends lost 4 bases and 5 bases respectively, with 18 bases between them. The CDR3 has 16 amino acids. This chain connects TRBV11-2 to TRBJ2-1, with D possibly matching TRBD2 (7 bases). The sample comprised peripheral blood. This clonotype originated in a woman aged 55 to 70 with acute or convalescent COVID-19. The CDR3 region is CASSSQLAGAHNEQFF. For the CDR3, the DNA is TGTGCCAGCAGCTCTCAGCTGGCGGGGGCGCACAATGAGCAGTTCTTC.